The 32 T cell receptor beta chains listed next were all sequenced from one sample in a study of human T cells and chemical hapten exposure. Time point defined: healthy volunteer bleed at 2 weeks. Total RNA was isolated from whole blood that had not been fractionated. TCRdb redid the calling of the RACE reads with MiXCR, one entry per CDR3 protein. The sample lists 100,000 to 150,000 distinct CDR3 sequences; about 9.4% were seen once. Sequencing was carried out using whole blood. The receptors originated from a male donor in good health. Some clones in this sample may be carry-over from other donors' samples.

This clonotype showed up many times. The chain links TRBV11-1 to TRBJ1-1; 8 bases match TRBD1. The CDR3 consists of 15 residues. The V gene end was trimmed by 4 bases and the J gene end by 4 bases; junction bases not matched to a gene: 8. The germline CDR1 and CDR2 sequences are SGHAT and FQDESV (reference sequence). The CDR3 protein is CASSYITTGGTEAFF. CDR3 sequence (DNA): TGTGCCAGCAGCTACATTACAACAGGGGGCACTGAAGCTTTCTTT.

The chain links TRBV12-3 or TRBV12-4 to TRBJ1-2; D may be TRBD1 (5 bases). The CDR3 totals 14 residues. Trimming left V 4 bases short and J 3 bases short, with 12 bases between. This chain's CDR3 is CASSSWQGDYGYTF. CDR3 in DNA: TGTGCCAGCAGTTCTTGGCAGGGCGACTATGGCTACACCTTC.

This clonotype was picked up a small number of times. The chain is built from TRBV13 and TRBJ1-3, with D uncertain. CDR1 is PRHDT and CDR2 is FYEKMQ in the germline V gene (reference sequence). With 6 bases removed from V and 0 bases from J, the gap between germline ends came to 15 bases. The CDR3 has 16 residues. CDR3 nucleotide sequence: TGTGCCAGCAGGATTTGGGGTTCAAGCTCTGGAAACACCATATATTTT. It translates to CASRIWGSSSGNTIYF.

In its sample, this clonotype was seen a few times. The chain employs TRBV2 and TRBJ2-1; perhaps TRBD2 as D (5 bases). This CDR3 comprises 14 residues. The germline V gene has CDR1 SNHLY and CDR2 FYNNEI. Between the trimmed V and J ends, which lost 11 bases and 5 bases, there was a span of 19 bases. CDR3 DNA sequence: TGTGCCGTTGTGGCGGACTGGGCCAACAATGAGCAGTTCTTC. Translated: CAVVADWANNEQFF.

This clonotype occurred a few times. This chain uses TRBV6-2 or TRBV6-3 with TRBJ2-2, with D hard to call. Trimming removed 7 bases from V and 2 bases from J, with 11 bases in between. Germline CDR1 MNHEY, CDR2 SVGEGT. The CDR3 is 14 amino acids. The CDR3 DNA is TGTGCCAGCAAACTCGGAGTTAACACCGGGGAGCTGTTTTTT. Its translation is CASKLGVNTGELFF.

V is TRBV9 and J is TRBJ1-2; D not resolved. With 0 bases removed from V and 1 base from J, the gap between germline ends came to 10 bases. The CDR3 is made up of 15 amino acids. The germline CDR1 and CDR2 sequences are SGDLS and YYNGEE. The CDR3 nucleotides read TGTGCCAGCAGCGTAGGTCAGCTTCTTAACTATGGCTACACCTTC. Translating it yields CASSVGQLLNYGYTF.

The chain is built from TRBV3-1 and TRBJ1-1; 7 nucleotides agree with TRBD1. This CDR3 has 18 residues. The trim removed 2 bases at V and 2 bases at J, leaving 14 bases unmatched. Germline values: CDR1 LGHDT, CDR2 YNNKEL (reference sequence). DNA for the CDR3: TGTGCCAGCAGCCAAAGCCTACTGACAGGGCTTTTAAACACTGAAGCTTTCTTT. Amino acid sequence: CASSQSLLTGLLNTEAFF.

In regard to this clonotype: A much larger clone lies a single base off, so this may be a read error. The chain is built from TRBV18 and TRBJ1-1; D unresolved. Germline CDR1 KGHSH, CDR2 LQKENI. CDR3 length: 13 residues. CDR3 region: CVSSPGGNTEAFF. The CDR3 DNA follows: TGTGTCAGCTCCCCCGGCGGAAACACTGAAGCTTTCTTT.

This clonotype was recorded at least ten times. Mismatch with germline at one junction end may stem from a read error. This rearrangement joins TRBV7-8 to TRBJ2-7, with D perhaps matching TRBD1 (6 bases). The CDR3 runs to 13 residues. Per the germline V gene, CDR1 is SGHVS and CDR2 is FQNEAQ. CDR3 residues: CASSSVQGLGLHF. Written as DNA, the CDR3 is TGTGCCAGCAGCTCCGTACAGGGCCTTGGGCTTCACTTC.

This clonotype was observed many times. The rearrangement joins TRBV20-1 to TRBJ1-2; D gene uncertain. Germline V lookup: CDR1 DFQATT, CDR2 SNEGSKA (reference sequence). There are 19 residues in the CDR3. Trimming removed 3 bases from V and 1 base from J, with 27 bases in between. CDR3 sequence (DNA): TGCAGTGCTAGGGGAAGTTTGGGCTCAAGTGGGATAGATAACTATGGCTACACCTTC. It codes for CSARGSLGSSGIDNYGYTF.

The sample holds many counts of this clonotype. This chain joins TRBV7-8 and TRBJ2-1; the match to TRBD2 covers 12 bases. The CDR3 is 20 amino acids. The junction had 14 bases not matched to a gene; V was cut back by 1 base and J by 4 bases. Per the germline V gene, CDR1 is SGHVS and CDR2 is FQNEAQ. The CDR3 region is CASSLGIRTSGMQLYNEQFF. The CDR3 nucleotides read TGTGCCAGCAGCTTAGGGATAAGGACTAGCGGGATGCAGCTGTACAATGAGCAGTTCTTC.

J is TRBJ1-2 and V is TRBV6-5; the D is unclear. V dropped 0 bases and J dropped 6 bases, with 8 bases sitting between them. The CDR3 covers 13 residues. The germline CDR1 and CDR2 sequences are MNHEY and SVGAGI. The CDR3 DNA reads TGTGCCAGCAGTTACTCGGTGAGGAATGGCTACACCTTC. Amino acids: CASSYSVRNGYTF.

This clonotype occurred many times. The chain combines TRBV6-5 with TRBJ2-7; 10 bases agree with TRBD1. The junction had 5 bases not matched to a gene; V was cut back by 8 bases and J by 4 bases. Germline V gene sequence: CDR1 MNHEY, CDR2 SVGAGI. The CDR3 is 13 residues long. The CDR3 spells CASGPGQGYEQYF. The CDR3 nucleotides are TGTGCCAGCGGGCCGGGACAGGGGTACGAGCAGTACTTC.

Ten or more counts support this clonotype. The chain is built from TRBV12-3 or TRBV12-4 and TRBJ2-2; 8 nucleotides agree with TRBD1. The CDR3 totals 16 residues. The ends lost 2 bases at V and 4 bases at J; junction bases unmatched: 6. The CDR3 is CASSLPPGGGTGELFF. The CDR3 DNA follows: TGTGCCAGCAGTTTACCCCCAGGGGGCGGCACCGGGGAGCTGTTTTTT.

This clonotype was picked up a small number of times. CDR3 residues: CASSGQGVKDSPLHF. CDR3 in DNA: TGTGCCAGCAGCGGACAGGGCGTGAAGGATTCACCCCTCCACTTT. The rearrangement joins TRBV7-9 to TRBJ1-6; 8 nucleotides align to TRBD1. Per germline, CDR1 SEHNR and CDR2 FQNEAQ (reference sequence). Trimming removed 5 bases from V and 8 bases from J; junction bases left unmatched: 8. This CDR3 comprises 15 residues. The complete variable domain, with remaining parts taken from reference TRBV7-9 and TRBJ1-6, reads DTGVSQNPRHKITKRGQNVTFRCDPISEHNRLYWYRQTLGQGPEFLTYFQNEAQLEKSRLLSDRFSAERPKGSFSTLEIQRTEQGDSAMYLCASSGQGVKDSPLHFGNGTRLTVT.

This clonotype was seen a few times. The chain is built from TRBV7-6 and TRBJ2-5; D is ambiguous. Trimming removed 0 bases from V and 1 base from J, with 12 bases in between. CDR1 SGHVS and CDR2 FNYEAQ come from the germline V gene. This CDR3 has 16 residues. CDR3 DNA sequence: TGTGCCAGCAGCTTAGCGGAGTCGGCATTCCAAGAGACCCAGTACTTC. It translates to CASSLAESAFQETQYF.

The chain has TRBV5-1 and TRBJ2-3; D ambiguous. Germline CDR1 SGHRS, CDR2 YFSETQ. Between the trimmed V and J ends, which lost 5 bases and 2 bases, there was a span of 12 bases. The length of the CDR3 is 14 residues. CDR3 amino acids: CASRGGGPTDTQYF. The CDR3 region has the DNA TGCGCCAGCAGAGGCGGCGGACCCACAGATACGCAGTATTTT. The entire variable domain, with the rest obtained from reference TRBV5-1 and TRBJ2-3, is as follows: KAGVTQTPRYLIKTRGQQVTLSCSPISGHRSVSWYQQTPGQGLQFLFEYFSETQRNKGNFPGRFSGRQFSNSRSEMNVSTLELGDSALYLCASRGGGPTDTQYFGPGTRLTVL.

A few counts support this clonotype. The chain uses TRBV6-5 and TRBJ2-6, with D possibly being TRBD1 or TRBD2 (5 bases each). This CDR3 is built from 18 residues. Germline loops: CDR1 MNHEY, CDR2 SVGAGI. The V end lost 6 bases, the J end lost 0 bases, and 18 bases lay between the germline ends. CDR3 in amino acids: CASSYRDPRASGANVLTF. CDR3 bases: TGTGCCAGCAGCTATCGGGACCCCCGCGCCTCTGGGGCCAACGTCCTGACTTTC.

This clonotype has a count of ten or more. CDR3 in DNA: TGCGCCAGCAGCCATGTATTCCGGGACAGTGAAGCTTTCTTT. Translation: CASSHVFRDSEAFF. The V and J genes are TRBV4-1 and TRBJ1-1, with 7 nucleotides matching TRBD1. V dropped 3 bases and J dropped 7; count of bases not matched to a gene: 8. The CDR3 covers 14 residues. The germline gives CDR1 MGHRA, CDR2 YSYEKL.

This clonotype appeared a few times. The chain couples TRBV7-9 to TRBJ2-7; 13 nucleotides align to TRBD2. Looked up from germline, CDR1 is SEHNR and CDR2 is FQNEAQ (reference sequence). The CDR3 totals 16 residues. V trimming: 5 bases; J trimming: 2 bases; junction bases outside the gene matches: 6. The chain's CDR3 is CASSPAGLAGTYEQYF. In DNA, the CDR3 is TGTGCCAGCAGCCCTGCGGGACTAGCGGGAACCTACGAGCAGTACTTC. The full variable domain, with the rest looked up from reference TRBV7-9 and TRBJ2-7, is DTGVSQNPRHKITKRGQNVTFRCDPISEHNRLYWYRQTLGQGPEFLTYFQNEAQLEKSRLLSDRFSAERPKGSFSTLEIQRTEQGDSAMYLCASSPAGLAGTYEQYFGPGTRLTVT.

This clonotype was seen ten or more times. The V and J genes are TRBV21-1 and TRBJ1-1; the table calls TRBD1, which could not be checked here. TRBV21-1 is assigned pseudogene status. CDR3 length: 12 residues. The CDR3 coding sequence is TGTGCCGGGGAGAGGGGATCCACTGAAGCTTTCTTT. It codes for CAGERGSTEAFF.

With regard to this clonotype: This may be a read error, as it is one base from a much larger clone. As DNA, the CDR3 is TGTGCCAACAGCTTAGGAGGGTCAGATACGCAGTATTTT. The encoded protein is CANSLGGSDTQYF. The rearrangement uses TRBV7-9 and TRBJ2-3; possible D gene TRBD2, 6 bases. The CDR3 is 13 amino acids. CDR1 is SEHNR, CDR2 FQNEAQ, per germline (reference sequence).

The table lists this clonotype with many counts. The chain joins TRBV7-6 to TRBJ2-3; possible D gene TRBD2, 6 bases. There are 16 residues in the CDR3. Germline lookup yields CDR1 SGHVS and CDR2 FNYEAQ. Between the trimmed V and J ends, which lost 5 bases and 0 bases, there was a span of 15 bases. Here the CDR3 reads CASSPEWGTSTDTQYF. Written as DNA, the CDR3 is TGTGCCAGCAGCCCAGAGTGGGGGACTAGCACAGATACGCAGTATTTT. Drawing the rest from reference TRBV7-6 and TRBJ2-3, the complete variable domain is GAGVSQSPRYKVTKRGQDVALRCDPISGHVSLYWYRQALGQGPEFLTYFNYEAQQDKSGLPNDRFSAERPEGSISTLTIQRTEQRDSAMYRCASSPEWGTSTDTQYFGPGTRLTVL.

This clonotype was counted many times. V gene TRBV6-1 combines with J gene TRBJ2-7, with D perhaps matching TRBD1 (5 bases). Germline loops: CDR1 MNHNS, CDR2 SASEGT. Between the trimmed V and J ends, which lost 10 bases and 7 bases, there was a span of 14 bases. The CDR3 extends over 11 amino acids. The CDR3 is CATSRAREQYF. The CDR3 DNA reads as TGTGCCACCTCCAGGGCCCGGGAGCAGTACTTC.

This clonotype was seen only a few times. The gene calls are TRBV20-1 and TRBJ1-3; D is unresolved. Germline assignment: CDR1 DFQATT and CDR2 SNEGSKA (reference sequence). V gave up 5 bases and J gave up 0 bases, with 14 bases separating them. The CDR3 spans 15 residues. CDR3 sequence: CSALFGGSSGNTIYF. CDR3 DNA sequence: TGCAGTGCTCTCTTCGGCGGCAGCTCTGGAAACACCATATATTTT.

The rearrangement joins TRBV5-4 to TRBJ2-1, with a tentative D call TRBD2 (6 bases). Germline V gives CDR1 SGHNT, CDR2 YYREEE (reference sequence). Trimming stripped 1 base from V and 5 bases from J, with 16 bases between. The CDR3 loop spans 16 amino acids. CDR3 sequence (DNA): TGTGCCAGCAGCTTGCGACGGGAGAGGAAGCACAATGAGCAGTTCTTC. It codes for CASSLRRERKHNEQFF.

This clonotype was seen a handful of times. This rearrangement joins TRBV18 to TRBJ1-1; 7 positions agree with TRBD1. This CDR3 contains 14 residues. Germline CDR1 is KGHSH and CDR2 is LQKENI. J gave up 6 bases and V 3 bases, and 7 bases lay outside the gene matches. CDR3: CASSPTDRAAEAFF. DNA for the CDR3: TGTGCCAGCTCACCCACCGACAGGGCGGCTGAAGCTTTCTTT.

This clonotype came up a few times. The chain combines TRBV7-7 with TRBJ2-3; a possible D gene is TRBD1 (6 bases). V was trimmed by 4 bases and J by 0 bases, leaving 8 bases between them. The CDR3 consists of 14 residues. Germline lookup yields CDR1 SSHAT and CDR2 FNYEAQ (reference sequence). The CDR3 region is CASSSGHSTDTQYF. As DNA, the CDR3 is TGTGCCAGCAGCTCGGGACACAGCACAGATACGCAGTATTTT. Together with reference TRBV7-7 and TRBJ2-3, the CDR3 gives the full variable domain: GAGVSQSPRYKVTKRGQDVTLRCDPISSHATLYWYQQALGQGPEFLTYFNYEAQPDKSGLPSDRFSAERPEGSISTLTIQRTEQRDSAMYRCASSSGHSTDTQYFGPGTRLTVL.

This clonotype was seen ten or more times. The rearrangement links TRBV5-5 to TRBJ1-2, with 10 bases matching TRBD1. Germline V gives CDR1 SGHKS, CDR2 YYEKEE (reference sequence). This CDR3 has 16 residues. The trim removed 1 base at V and 7 bases at J, leaving 10 bases unmatched. The CDR3 here is CASSLLLSWTGGGYTF. The CDR3 DNA sequence: TGTGCCAGCAGCTTGTTATTGTCATGGACAGGGGGTGGCTACACCTTC.

The table lists this clonotype with many counts. The chain combines TRBV29-1 with TRBJ1-2; 8 bases are shared with TRBD1. Germline lookup yields CDR1 SQVTM and CDR2 ANQGSEA. Trimming took 4 bases from V and 8 from J; bases not matched to a gene: 9. The CDR3 extends over 13 amino acids. The CDR3 is CSVVPRQGRGYTF. CDR3 nucleotides: TGCAGCGTTGTCCCACGACAGGGGAGAGGCTACACCTTC.

This clonotype was observed a handful of times. The gene calls are TRBV10-3 and TRBJ2-3; no clear D. V dropped 2 bases and J dropped 5 bases, with 5 bases sitting between them. This CDR3 comprises 12 residues. Per the germline V gene, CDR1 is ENHRY and CDR2 is SYGVKD. CDR3 nucleotide sequence: TGTGCCATCAGTGAGGGGAAAGATACGCAGTATTTT. Translation gives CAISEGKDTQYF.

The genes are TRBV12-3 or TRBV12-4 and TRBJ1-1; 10 positions agree with TRBD1. The trim removed 6 bases at V and 6 bases at J, leaving 7 bases unmatched. The length of the CDR3 is 14 residues. The CDR3 DNA is TGTGCCAGCAGGTGGGACAGGGGTAGATCTGAAGCTTTCTTT. Encoded protein: CASRWDRGRSEAFF.